The 4 T cell receptor beta chains reported below all come from one sample, sequenced in a study of shared clonotypes between healthy human individuals. This table comes from immunoSEQ multiplex PCR, and its TCRdb copy is limited to in-frame clones, with some not included. This table has roughly 2,500,000 clones, 93% appearing once. The sequenced sample was naive CD4+ T cells from PBMCs. Subset denoted: CD45RA+ positively selected. The receptors stem from a man younger than 35 in good health. Some clones in this sample may be carry-over from other donors' samples.

This rearrangement joins TRBV28 to TRBJ1-1; D gene ambiguous. The CDR3 length is 12 residues. Germline V CDR1 and CDR2: MDHEN, SYDVKM. Trimming took off 5 bases at V and 7 bases at J, with 11 bases between the two ends. The CDR3 DNA is TGTGCCAGCAGTCCACCCACGCGTGAAGCTTTCTTT. It is translated as CASSPPTREAFF.

The chain uses TRBV18 and TRBJ1-1, with 10 bases that match TRBD1. From germline, CDR1 is KGHSH and CDR2 LQKENI. The CDR3 is made up of 16 amino acids. Unmatched junction bases numbered 6, after V lost 4 bases and J lost 1 base. Here the CDR3 DNA reads TGTGCCAGCTCACTAACGAGGGACAGGGGGAACACTGAAGCTTTCTTT. Translated: CASSLTRDRGNTEAFF.

This chain joins TRBV7-9 and TRBJ2-4, with TRBD1 matching 8 bases. The CDR3 consists of 15 residues. V gave up 1 base and J gave up 9 bases; unmatched junction bases: 8. The germline gives CDR1 SEHNR, CDR2 FQNEAQ (reference sequence). CDR3 in DNA: TGTGCCAGCAGCTTAGACGGACAGGGAACGGGCATTCAGTACTTC. It specifies CASSLDGQGTGIQYF.

V is TRBV5-1 and J is TRBJ2-2; no clear D gene. This CDR3 is built from 14 residues. Germline V lookup: CDR1 SGHRS, CDR2 YFSETQ. The V gene lost 4 bases and the J gene lost 4 bases, with 11 bases spanning the gap. CDR3 bases: TGCGCCAGCAGCGGAGAGGCGTTCACCGGGGAGCTGTTTTTT. Its protein is CASSGEAFTGELFF.